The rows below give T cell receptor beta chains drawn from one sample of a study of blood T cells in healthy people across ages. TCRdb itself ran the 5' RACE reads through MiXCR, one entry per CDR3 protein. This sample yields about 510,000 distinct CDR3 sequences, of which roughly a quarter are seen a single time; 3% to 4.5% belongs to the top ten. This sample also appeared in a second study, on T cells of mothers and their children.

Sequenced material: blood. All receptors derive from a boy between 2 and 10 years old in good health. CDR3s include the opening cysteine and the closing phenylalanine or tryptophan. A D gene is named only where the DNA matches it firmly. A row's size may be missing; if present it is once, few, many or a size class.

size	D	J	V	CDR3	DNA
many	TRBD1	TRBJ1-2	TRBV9	CASSEGADYGYTF	TGTGCCAGCAGCGAGGGGGCCGACTATGGCTACACCTTC
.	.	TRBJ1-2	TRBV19	CASNARGHGYTF	TGTGCCAGTAACGCCAGGGGTCATGGCTACACCTTC
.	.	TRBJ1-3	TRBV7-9	CGLPSSSSGNTRYF	TGTGGCCTTCCGTCAAGCAGTTCGGGAAACACCAGATATTTT
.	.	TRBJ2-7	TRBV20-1	CSARDLRREQTYEQYF	TGCAGTGCTAGAGATCTTCGTCGGGAGCAAACCTACGAGCAGTACTTC
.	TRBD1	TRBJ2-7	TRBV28	CASSLLPGQAFYEQYF	TGTGCCAGCAGTCTACTTCCGGGACAGGCTTTCTACGAGCAGTACTTC
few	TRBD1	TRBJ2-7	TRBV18	CASSPTGGSFSYEQYF	TGTGCCAGCTCACCCACAGGGGGGAGCTTCTCCTACGAGCAGTACTTC
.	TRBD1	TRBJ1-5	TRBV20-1	CSARGGQEEQPQHF	TGCAGTGCTAGAGGGGGACAGGAGGAACAGCCCCAGCATTTT
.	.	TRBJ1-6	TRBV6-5	CASSYSSGTPLHF	TGTGCCAGCAGTTACTCTTCAGGGACACCCCTCCACTTT
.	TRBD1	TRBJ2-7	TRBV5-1	CASRSDRAEQYF	TGCGCCAGCAGGTCCGACAGGGCCGAGCAGTACTTC
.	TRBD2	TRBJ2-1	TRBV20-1	CSARDRTSGSKDEQFF	TGCAGTGCTAGAGATCGGACTAGCGGGAGTAAGGATGAGCAGTTCTTC
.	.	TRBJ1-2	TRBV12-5	CASGAGTTYSYGYTF	TGTGCTAGTGGGGCCGGGACGACCTATTCCTATGGCTACACCTTC
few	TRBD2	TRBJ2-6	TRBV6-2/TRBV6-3	CASRRTSGSGANVLTF	TGTGCCAGCAGGAGGACTAGCGGCTCTGGGGCCAACGTCCTGACTTTC
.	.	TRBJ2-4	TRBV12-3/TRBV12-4	CASSPDREIQYF	TGTGCCAGCAGCCCGGACAGAGAGATACAGTACTTC
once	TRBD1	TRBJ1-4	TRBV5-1	CASPHDGQGSSTNEKLFF	TGCGCCAGCCCACACGATGGACAGGGCTCATCAACTAATGAAAAACTGTTTTTT
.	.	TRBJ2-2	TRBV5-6	CASSLVTTTGELFF	TGTGCCAGCAGCTTAGTAACTACCACCGGGGAGCTGTTTTTT
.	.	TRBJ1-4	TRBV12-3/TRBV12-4	CASSLSGVGGEKLFF	TGTGCCAGCAGTCTCTCAGGGGTTGGGGGTGAAAAACTGTTTTTT
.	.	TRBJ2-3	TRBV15	CATSREGDGDTQYF	TGTGCCACCAGCAGAGAAGGGGATGGAGATACGCAGTATTTT
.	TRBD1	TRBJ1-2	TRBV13	CASSLDYRGQNGYTF	TGTGCCAGCAGCTTAGACTACAGGGGGCAGAATGGCTACACCTTC
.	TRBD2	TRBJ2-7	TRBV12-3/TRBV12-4	CASSLWAGGDYEQYF	TGTGCCAGCAGTTTGTGGGCGGGAGGGGACTACGAGCAGTACTTC
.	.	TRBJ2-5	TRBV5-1	CASSFSRQSQETQYF	TGCGCCAGCAGCTTCTCAAGACAGTCACAAGAGACCCAGTACTTC
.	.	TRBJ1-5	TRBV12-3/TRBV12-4	CASSLRMGGGGQPQHF	TGTGCCAGCAGTTTACGTATGGGAGGGGGAGGGCAGCCCCAGCATTTT
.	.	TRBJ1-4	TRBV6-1	CASSELEGEKLFF	TGTGCCAGCAGTGAACTGGAGGGAGAAAAACTGTTTTTT
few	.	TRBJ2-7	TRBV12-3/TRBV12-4	CASSLGRSAYEQYF	TGTGCCAGCAGTTTGGGCCGATCAGCCTACGAGCAGTACTTC
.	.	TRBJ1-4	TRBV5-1	CASSPSWPYEKLFF	TGCGCCAGCAGCCCCTCTTGGCCGTATGAAAAACTGTTTTTT
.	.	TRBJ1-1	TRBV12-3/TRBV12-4	CASSFLGMNTEAFF	TGTGCCAGCAGTTTCTTGGGAATGAACACTGAAGCTTTCTTT
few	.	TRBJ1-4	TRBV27	CASSVQGPQEKLFF	TGTGCCAGCAGCGTACAGGGTCCGCAGGAAAAACTGTTTTTT
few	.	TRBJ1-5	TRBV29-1	CSVVEGGGTGNQPQHF	TGCAGCGTTGTGGAGGGAGGCGGGACGGGCAATCAGCCCCAGCATTTT
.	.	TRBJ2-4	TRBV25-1	CASSKSDPNIQYF	TGTGCCAGCAGTAAGTCCGACCCCAACATTCAGTACTTC